These T cell receptor beta chains were read from a single sample in a study of cytomegalovirus exposure and HLA in healthy donors. Repertoires were generated with immunoSEQ multiplex PCR, while TCRdb's copy carries only in-frame clones and drops some. This sample yields 200,000 to 250,000 clones, of which about nine tenths are seen a single time; about 2% belongs to the top ten. Sequenced material: PBMCs. These receptors were obtained from a woman aged 18-29 years in good health and CMV-seropositive. The CDR3 runs from the conserved cysteine through the conserved F or W. A D gene is named only where the DNA matches it firmly. Size is stated for part of the rows, as once, few or many counts, or as a class when the clone is expanded.

v_gene	abundance	d_gene	j_gene	CDR3aa	CDR3nt
TRBV7-3	.	TRBD1	TRBJ2-5	CASSLNPTGQGWQETQYF	TGTGCCAGCAGCTTAAACCCCACGGGACAGGGATGGCAAGAGACCCAGTACTTC
TRBV10-3	.	TRBD2	TRBJ2-7	CAIKTSGSEKGYYEQYF	TGTGCCATCAAAACTAGCGGGTCAGAAAAGGGGTATTACGAGCAGTACTTC
TRBV4-1	.	.	TRBJ1-1	CASSQVGGSREAFF	TGCGCCAGCAGCCAAGTAGGGGGAAGTCGGGAAGCTTTCTTT
TRBV7-9	.	.	TRBJ1-2	CASSLRDSPGGYTF	TGTGCCAGCAGCTTAAGGGACTCTCCCGGGGGCTACACCTTC
TRBV14	.	TRBD2	TRBJ2-7	CASSQTSGRYYEQYF	TGTGCCAGCAGCCAAACTAGCGGGAGGTACTACGAGCAGTACTTC
TRBV6-5	.	TRBD1	TRBJ2-5	CASSQGTGGKTQYF	TGTGCCAGCAGCCAGGGGACAGGGGGAAAGACCCAGTACTTC
TRBV10-3	once	.	TRBJ1-1	CAIKGRENTEAFF	TGTGCCATCAAGGGCAGGGAGAACACTGAAGCTTTCTTT
TRBV27	.	TRBD1	TRBJ1-1	CASSFRDRKNTEAFF	TGTGCCAGCAGTTTCAGGGACAGGAAGAACACTGAAGCTTTCTTT
TRBV6-5	.	TRBD1	TRBJ1-1	CASSYSGTGRTEAFF	TGTGCCAGCAGTTACTCGGGGACAGGGAGGACTGAAGCTTTCTTT
TRBV28	.	.	TRBJ1-2	CASSTGTDYGYTF	TGTGCCAGCAGTACAGGGACGGACTATGGCTACACCTTC
TRBV18	.	.	TRBJ1-1	CASSPRSTENTEAFF	TGTGCCAGCTCCCCCCGGTCTACCGAGAACACTGAAGCTTTCTTT
TRBV6-5	.	.	TRBJ1-5	CASGRGYNQPQHF	TGTGCCAGCGGTAGGGGATACAATCAGCCCCAGCATTTT
TRBV2	.	.	TRBJ2-7	CASSASTQKGYEQYF	TGTGCCAGCAGTGCCTCGACTCAAAAGGGGTACGAGCAGTACTTC
TRBV19	.	.	TRBJ2-5	CASSIQGPAAGETQYF	TGTGCCAGTAGTATACAAGGGCCAGCCGCGGGGGAGACCCAGTACTTC
TRBV7-9	.	TRBD2	TRBJ2-7	CASSFLLTSGTAYEQYF	TGTGCCAGCAGCTTCCTCCTGACTAGCGGGACCGCCTACGAGCAGTACTTC
TRBV7-9	once	.	TRBJ2-2	CASSPGGGNTGELFF	TGTGCCAGCAGCCCCGGAGGGGGCAACACCGGGGAGCTGTTTTTT
TRBV6-1	.	.	TRBJ2-7	CASSGRHMAYEQYF	TGTGCCAGCAGTGGCCGACATATGGCCTACGAGCAGTACTTC
TRBV6-5	.	TRBD1	TRBJ1-1	CASSYTLTGGTEAFF	TGTGCCAGCAGTTACACTTTAACAGGGGGTACTGAAGCTTTCTTT
TRBV6-1	.	.	TRBJ1-2	CASSEAGGSVGYTF	TGTGCCAGCAGTGAAGCCGGAGGGTCGGTCGGCTACACCTTC
TRBV28	.	TRBD1	TRBJ1-5	CASSPTGVNQPQHF	TGTGCCAGCAGCCCGACAGGGGTGAATCAGCCCCAGCATTTT
TRBV25-1	.	TRBD1	TRBJ2-2	CAGRQGTGELFF	TGTGCCGGAAGACAGGGGACCGGGGAGCTGTTTTTT
TRBV6-6	.	.	TRBJ2-7	CASSSALRDEQYF	TGTGCCAGCAGCTCCGCCCTCAGGGACGAGCAGTACTTC
TRBV28	.	.	TRBJ2-7	CATSGQRVSYEQYF	TGTGCCACCTCTGGGCAGCGGGTTTCCTACGAGCAGTACTTC